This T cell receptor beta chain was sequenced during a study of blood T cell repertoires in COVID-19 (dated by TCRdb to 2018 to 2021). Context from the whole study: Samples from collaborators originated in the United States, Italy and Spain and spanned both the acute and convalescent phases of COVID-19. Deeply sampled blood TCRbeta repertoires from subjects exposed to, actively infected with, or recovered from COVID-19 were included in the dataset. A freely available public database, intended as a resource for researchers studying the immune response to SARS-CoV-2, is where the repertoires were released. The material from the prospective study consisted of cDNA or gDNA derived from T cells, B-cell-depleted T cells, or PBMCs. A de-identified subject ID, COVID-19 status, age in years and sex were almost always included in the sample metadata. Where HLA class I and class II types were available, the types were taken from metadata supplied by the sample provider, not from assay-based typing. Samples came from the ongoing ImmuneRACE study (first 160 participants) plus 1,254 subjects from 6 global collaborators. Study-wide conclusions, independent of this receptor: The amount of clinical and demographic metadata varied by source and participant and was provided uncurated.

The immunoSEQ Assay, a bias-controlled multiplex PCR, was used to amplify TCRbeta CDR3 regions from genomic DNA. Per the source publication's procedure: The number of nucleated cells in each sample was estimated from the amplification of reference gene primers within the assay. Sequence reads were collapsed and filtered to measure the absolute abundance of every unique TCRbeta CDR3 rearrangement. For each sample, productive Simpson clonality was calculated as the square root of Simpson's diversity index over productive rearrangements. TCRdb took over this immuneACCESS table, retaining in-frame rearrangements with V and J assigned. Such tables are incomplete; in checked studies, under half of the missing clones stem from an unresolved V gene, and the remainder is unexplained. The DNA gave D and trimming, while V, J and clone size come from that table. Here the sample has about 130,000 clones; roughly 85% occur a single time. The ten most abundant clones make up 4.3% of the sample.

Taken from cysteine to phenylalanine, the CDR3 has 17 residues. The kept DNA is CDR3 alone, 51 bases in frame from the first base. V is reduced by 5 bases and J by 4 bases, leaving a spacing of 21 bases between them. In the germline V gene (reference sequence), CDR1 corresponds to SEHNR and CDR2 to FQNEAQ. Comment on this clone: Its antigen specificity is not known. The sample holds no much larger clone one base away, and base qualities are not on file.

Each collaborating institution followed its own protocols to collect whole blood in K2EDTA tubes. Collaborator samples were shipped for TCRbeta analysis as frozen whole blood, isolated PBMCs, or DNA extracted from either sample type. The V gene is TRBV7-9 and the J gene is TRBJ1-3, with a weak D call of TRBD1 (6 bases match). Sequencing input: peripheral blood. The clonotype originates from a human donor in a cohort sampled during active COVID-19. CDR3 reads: CASSPPGTSTRGNTIYF. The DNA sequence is TGTGCCAGCAGCCCGCCCGGGACATCTACGAGGGGAAACACCATATATTTT.